The 17 T cell receptor beta chains below all came from one sample that was sequenced in a study of cytomegalovirus exposure and HLA in healthy donors. In the PCR, 60 Vbeta and 13 Jbeta primers were used. Method: immunoSEQ multiplex PCR; TCRdb's copy keeps in-frame clones and lacks some. Among some 130,000 clones listed, roughly four fifths were seen once. The sequenced sample consisted of PBMCs. All receptors derive from a boy aged 5-17 years in good health and CMV-seronegative.

V gene TRBV12-5 combines with J gene TRBJ2-5, with D possibly TRBD2 on 7 matching bases. The V gene's germline CDR1 is LGHNT and CDR2 FRNRAP. The CDR3 has 14 residues. Trimming stripped 4 bases from V and 5 bases from J, with 14 bases between. In nucleotides, the CDR3 is TGTGCTAGTGGTTCCGGGGGGCCCTTGGAGACCCAGTACTTC. Translation: CASGSGGPLETQYF.

The gene calls are TRBV7-6 and TRBJ2-3; D remains ambiguous. The CDR3 spans 14 residues. V was pared by 5 bases and J by 1 base, with 10 bases between. The germline V gene encodes CDR1 SGHVS and CDR2 FNYEAQ. CDR3 amino acids: CASSLNGGTDTQYF. CDR3 nucleotide sequence: TGTGCCAGCAGCCTCAACGGAGGCACAGATACGCAGTATTTT. The whole variable domain, filled in from reference TRBV7-6 and TRBJ2-3, reads GAGVSQSPRYKVTKRGQDVALRCDPISGHVSLYWYRQALGQGPEFLTYFNYEAQQDKSGLPNDRFSAERPEGSISTLTIQRTEQRDSAMYRCASSLNGGTDTQYFGPGTRLTVL.

The chain recombines TRBV7-9 with TRBJ1-1, with D uncertain. Trimming stripped 1 base from V and 0 bases from J, with 6 bases between. In germline, CDR1 is SEHNR, CDR2 FQNEAQ (reference sequence). The CDR3 totals 14 residues. The CDR3 reads CASSLGSVNTEAFF. The DNA of the CDR3 is TGTGCCAGCAGCTTAGGGTCAGTGAACACTGAAGCTTTCTTT.

The chain has TRBV5-6 and TRBJ2-7, with 8 bases aligning to TRBD2. The CDR3 is 15 residues long. Unmatched junction bases numbered 8, after V lost 4 bases and J lost 2 bases. The germline gives CDR1 SGHDT, CDR2 YYEEEE. This CDR3 is CASSRTSPRAYEQYF. DNA for the CDR3: TGTGCCAGCAGCCGGACTAGCCCAAGGGCCTACGAGCAGTACTTC.

This clone appeared a single time. The rearrangement uses TRBV4-1 and TRBJ2-2, with D perhaps matching TRBD2 (5 bases). CDR1 and CDR2 from the germline V gene are MGHRA and YSYEKL. V was trimmed by 0 bases and J by 4 bases, leaving 9 bases between them. The CDR3 runs 15 residues. The CDR3 DNA reads TGCGCCAGCAGCCAAGACTGGACTTCCACCGGGGAGCTGTTTTTT. Its translation: CASSQDWTSTGELFF.

This chain joins TRBV2 and TRBJ2-3; 9 nucleotides match TRBD1. The germline gives CDR1 SNHLY, CDR2 FYNNEI. This CDR3 comprises 13 residues. After removal of 11 bases from V and 5 bases from J, the junction contained 8 bases not matched to a gene. The CDR3 nucleotides read TGTGCCGGTAGGGACAGGGCAGAAGATACGCAGTATTTT. It translates to CAGRDRAEDTQYF.

V and J are TRBV30 and TRBJ2-3; 7 bases fit TRBD2. Germline CDR1 and CDR2: GTSNPN and SVGIG (reference sequence). The V and J ends lost 3 bases and 7 bases, in that order; junction bases with no gene match: 16. The CDR3 has 16 amino acids. The CDR3 region is CAWRGGEGGTRYTQYF. CDR3 DNA sequence: TGTGCCTGGAGGGGGGGAGAGGGAGGGACCCGCTATACGCAGTATTTT.

This chain joins TRBV2 and TRBJ1-1; D is perhaps TRBD1 (6 bases). The length of the CDR3 is 13 residues. V was pared by 5 bases and J by 4 bases, with 11 bases between. Germline V gene lookup returns CDR1 SNHLY and CDR2 FYNNEI. CDR3 bases: TGTGCCAGCAGTATGGGACAAACCACTGAAGCTTTCTTT. Residues: CASSMGQTTEAFF.

The chain uses TRBV13 and TRBJ2-1, with D maybe TRBD2 (6 bases). With 5 bases removed from V and 2 bases from J, the gap between germline ends came to 16 bases. CDR3 length equals 16 residues. Germline V gene data show CDR1 as PRHDT and CDR2 as FYEKMQ (reference sequence). CDR3 nucleotide sequence: TGTGCCAGCAGCGCCCGGAGGGTTAACCCCTACAATGAGCAGTTCTTC. The encoded protein is CASSARRVNPYNEQFF.

V and J are TRBV21-1 and TRBJ2-1; the table's TRBD2 call for D was not verified on the DNA. TRBV21-1 is an annotated pseudogene. CDR3 size: 16 residues. Written as DNA, the CDR3 is TGTGCCAGCAGGCTCGGGGGGACTAGCGGGAGGGATGAGCAGTTCTTC. This codes for CASRLGGTSGRDEQFF.

This clone occurred a few times. This rearrangement joins TRBV13 to TRBJ1-1, with unresolved D. The CDR3 consists of 13 residues. Germline V gene data show CDR1 as PRHDT and CDR2 as FYEKMQ (reference sequence). Trimming stripped 5 bases from V and 1 base from J, with 8 bases between. DNA of the CDR3: TGTGCCAGCAGCCAACTCAAGAACACTGAAGCTTTCTTT. Translated, it gives CASSQLKNTEAFF.

The V call is TRBV4-2, the J call TRBJ1-2, with D perhaps matching TRBD1 (5 bases). CDR3 size: 17 residues. The V and J ends lost 0 bases and 3 bases respectively, with 17 bases between them. In germline, CDR1 is LGHNA, CDR2 YNFKEQ. CDR3 residues: CASSQDIRPGRDYGYTF. DNA for the CDR3: TGTGCCAGCAGCCAAGATATACGTCCAGGGAGGGACTATGGCTACACCTTC.

V is TRBV5-4 and J is TRBJ2-3, with D unclear. The germline V gene encodes CDR1 SGHNT and CDR2 YYREEE (reference sequence). CDR3 size: 13 residues. Trimming cost V 5 bases and J 6 bases, with 13 bases left between them. This CDR3 is CASSLYEMDTQYF. DNA of the CDR3: TGTGCCAGCAGTCTCTACGAAATGGATACGCAGTATTTT.

The chain is built from TRBV27 and TRBJ1-2, with TRBD1 as a possible D gene (5 bases). V was trimmed by 4 bases and J by 7 bases, leaving 13 bases between them. CDR1 is MNHEY and CDR2 is SMNVEV in the germline V gene (reference sequence). CDR3 length: 13 residues. Here the CDR3 DNA reads TGTGCCAGCAGTTCAAGGGGAAGGAGTGGCTACACCTTC. Residues: CASSSRGRSGYTF.

V and J are TRBV6-1 and TRBJ1-2; D remains unclear. V lost 2 bases and J 7 bases, leaving 11 bases between the germline ends. Germline CDR1 MNHNS, CDR2 SASEGT. The CDR3 loop spans 13 amino acids. Here the CDR3 reads CASSESWEFGYTF. The CDR3 DNA reads TGTGCCAGCAGTGAATCTTGGGAGTTTGGCTACACCTTC.

The V call is TRBV6-6, the J call TRBJ2-6; 8 bases fit TRBD1. CDR3 length equals 15 residues. Germline assignment: CDR1 MNHNY and CDR2 SVGAGI (reference sequence). Unmatched junction bases numbered 5, after V lost 1 base and J lost 9 bases. The CDR3 region has the DNA TGTGCCAGCAGTTACTTGGGACAGGTGGGCAACGTCCTGACTTTC. It translates to CASSYLGQVGNVLTF.

The chain uses TRBV2 and TRBJ2-5; D is ambiguous. The CDR3 loop spans 12 amino acids. Looked up from germline, CDR1 is SNHLY and CDR2 is FYNNEI. Trimming shortened V by 4 bases and J by 5 bases, and 8 bases separated the two germline ends. Here the CDR3 reads CASSGRVETQYF. The CDR3 DNA sequence: TGTGCCAGCAGTGGCCGGGTGGAGACCCAGTACTTC. Full variable domain (outside the CDR3, taken from reference TRBV2 and TRBJ2-5): EPEVTQTPSHQVTQMGQEVILRCVPISNHLYFYWYRQILGQKVEFLVSFYNNEISEKSEIFDDQFSVERPDGSNFTLKIRSTKLEDSAMYFCASSGRVETQYFGPGTRLLVL.